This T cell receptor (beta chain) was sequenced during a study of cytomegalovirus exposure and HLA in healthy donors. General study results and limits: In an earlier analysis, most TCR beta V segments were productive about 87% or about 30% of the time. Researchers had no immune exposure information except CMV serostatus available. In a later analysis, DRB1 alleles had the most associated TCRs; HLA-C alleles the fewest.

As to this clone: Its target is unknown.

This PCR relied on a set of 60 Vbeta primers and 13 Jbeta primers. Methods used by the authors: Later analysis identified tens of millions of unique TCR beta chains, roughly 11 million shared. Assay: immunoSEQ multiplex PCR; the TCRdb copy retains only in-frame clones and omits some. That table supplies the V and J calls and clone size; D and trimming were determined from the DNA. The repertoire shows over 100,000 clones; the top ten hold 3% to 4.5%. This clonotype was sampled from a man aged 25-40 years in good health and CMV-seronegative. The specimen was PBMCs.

The CDR3: CASRGATGEKLFF. The CDR3 DNA follows: TGCGCCAGCAGGGGGGCCACTGGTGAAAAACTGTTTTTT. The chain links TRBV5-1 to TRBJ1-4; the D gene is possibly TRBD1 (6 bases). CDR1 is SGHRS, CDR2 YFSETQ, per germline. The CDR3 has 13 residues. With 5 bases removed from V and 7 bases from J, the gap between germline ends came to 12 bases. The variable domain in full, completed from reference TRBV5-1 and TRBJ1-4, reads KAGVTQTPRYLIKTRGQQVTLSCSPISGHRSVSWYQQTPGQGLQFLFEYFSETQRNKGNFPGRFSGRQFSNSRSEMNVSTLELGDSALYLCASRGATGEKLFFGSGTQLSVL.